This T cell receptor beta chain originates from a study of T cell responses to AZD1222 COVID-19 vaccine. Regarding the study as a whole: Every sample of the repertoires postdated the peak T cell response. Across the whole spike, CD4 TCRs peaked at regions 160-218 and 743-854. At baseline, seropositivity was found in only a handful of AZD1222 recipients. Donor demographics were predominantly white British with a female majority; clonal diversity may be underestimated.

Sequencing used immunoSEQ multiplex PCR; TCRdb keeps in-frame clones, though not all of them. The data show 150,000 to 160,000 clones, 85% to 95% seen once. About this clone: Its matching antigen is unknown.

The clonotype originates from an adult who received the AZD1222 COVID-19 vaccine. The sample consisted of peripheral blood, taken 28 days after the second AZD1222 dose.

The CDR3 region is CASSTGPEGYGYTF. The CDR3 nucleotides are TGTGCCAGCAGCACCGGACCTGAGGGCTATGGCTACACCTTC. This sequence joins TRBV5-8 and TRBJ1-2; no clear D. Germline V gene lookup returns CDR1 SGHTS and CDR2 YDEGEE. This CDR3 comprises 14 residues. V shed 4 bases and J shed 4 bases, with 14 bases lying between them.